Listed below are T cell receptor beta chains from one sample, sequenced in a study of graft-versus-host responses after intestinal transplantation. Sequencing used immunoSEQ multiplex PCR; TCRdb keeps in-frame clones, though not all of them. The sample lists 43,000 or so clones, less than 95% occurring once. The sample in question was PBMCs, obtained approximately 340 days after intestinal transplant. These receptors all come from a human patient who received an intestinal transplant, so some T cells may come from the graft donor. Each CDR3 is given with its conserved first and last residue. A D gene is named only where the DNA matches it firmly. For some rows the clone size is stated as once, few or many, or as a class when expanded; others skip it.

>.|.|TRBJ2-3|TRBV15
TGTGCCACCAATGGGGGGAGAACAGATACGCAGTATTTT
CATNGGRTDTQYF
>TRBD2|.|TRBJ2-3|TRBV13
TGTGCCAGCAGCTTAGCCGTGCGGGGGGGTGCAGATACGCAGTATTTT
CASSLAVRGGADTQYF
>.|.|TRBJ1-2|TRBV5-6
TGTGCCAGCAGCGATCCGGCCGGGGACGGCTACACCTTC
CASSDPAGDGYTF
>TRBD1|.|TRBJ1-1|TRBV29-1
TGCAGCGTTGCTAGTACACAGGGGAGGGAACGGAACACTGAAGCTTTCTTT
CSVASTQGRERNTEAFF
>.|once|TRBJ2-7|TRBV7-9
TGTGCCAGCAGCTTTCGTGCAGGCGCGAGCGAGCAGTACTTC
CASSFRAGASEQYF
>.|.|TRBJ2-3|TRBV4-1
TGCGCCAGCAGCCATCGCGTCACGCAGCTCAAGGGACCTAAACTTAATAATACGCAGTATTTT
CASSHRVTQLKGPKLNNTQYF
>TRBD1|.|TRBJ2-3|TRBV7-9
TGTGCCAGCAGCTTGGGGACAGGGAGCACAGATACGCAGTATTTT
CASSLGTGSTDTQYF
>.|once|TRBJ2-6|TRBV6-6
TGTGCCAGCTCCGACAGGACGGGGGCCAACGTCCTGACTTTC
CASSDRTGANVLTF
>.|.|TRBJ1-4|TRBV9
TGTGCCAGCAGCGTTCATTCAGGGGTTAATGAAAAACTGTTTTTT
CASSVHSGVNEKLFF
>.|.|TRBJ2-2|TRBV28
TGTGCCAGCAGTTTATTGGTGGGGGCCACCGGGGAGCTGTTTTTT
CASSLLVGATGELFF
>.|.|TRBJ1-6|TRBV5-1
TGCGCCAGCAGCTTGGTGAGCCAGGGTAGGAGGGATTCACCCCTCCACTTT
CASSLVSQGRRDSPLHF
>.|once|TRBJ1-1|TRBV5-1
TGCGCCAGCAGCTTGGGGACAGAGAACACTGAAGCTTTCTTT
CASSLGTENTEAFF
>TRBD2|.|TRBJ2-7|TRBV7-2
TGTGCCAGCAGCTTACCCTCTCTAGCGGGAGTTAGTGAGCAGTACTTC
CASSLPSLAGVSEQYF
>TRBD2|.|TRBJ2-7|TRBV7-2
TGTGCCAGCAGCTCCGGACTAGCGGGAGACGAGCAGTACTTC
CASSSGLAGDEQYF
>.|.|TRBJ1-1|TRBV2
TGTGCCAGCAGGATGGGGATAACTGAAGCTTTCTTT
CASRMGITEAFF
>.|.|TRBJ2-3|TRBV14
TGTGCCAGCAGCCAGAGAGGGGTGGGCACAGATACGCAGTATTTT
CASSQRGVGTDTQYF
>.|once|TRBJ2-1|TRBV10-3
TGTGCCATCAGTGGCCCCTACAATGAGCAGTTCTTC
CAISGPYNEQFF
>.|.|TRBJ1-1|TRBV7-2
TGTGCCAGCAGCCCCCCAATGTGGAACACTGAAGCTTTCTTT
CASSPPMWNTEAFF
>.|.|TRBJ1-1|TRBV7-9
TGTGCCAGCAGCTTAAGAGTCACTGAAGCTTTCTTT
CASSLRVTEAFF
>.|.|TRBJ1-1|TRBV6-1
TGTGCCAGCAGCGACACTGAAGCTTTCTTT
CASSDTEAFF
>.|once|TRBJ2-4|TRBV4-2
TGTGCCAGCAGCCAGTGGACAGACCTAGCCAAAAACATTCAGTACTTC
CASSQWTDLAKNIQYF
>TRBD1|.|TRBJ2-7|TRBV28
TGTGCCAGCAGTTTAGGGACAGGAACAAGGGGATACTTC
CASSLGTGTRGYF
>TRBD2|.|TRBJ2-2|TRBV2
TGTGCCAGCAACCTAGCGGGAGGTCCCGGGGAGCTGTTTTTT
CASNLAGGPGELFF
>TRBD1|.|TRBJ1-1|TRBV6-5
TGTGCCAGCAGTGGGACAGGGAGCACTGAAGCTTTCTTT
CASSGTGSTEAFF
>.|.|TRBJ1-5|TRBV9
TGTGCCAGCAGCGTAGGGGGAAATGGCAATCAGCCCCAGCATTTT
CASSVGGNGNQPQHF
>.|.|TRBJ2-2|TRBV11-3
TGTGCCAGCAGCTTGGAAGCCGGGGAGCTGTTTTTT
CASSLEAGELFF
>TRBD1|.|TRBJ1-1|TRBV5-1
TGCGCCAGCAGCTTGCCGGGACAGGGGAGGACTGAAGCTTTCTTT
CASSLPGQGRTEAFF
>.|.|TRBJ2-1|TRBV29-1
TGCAGCCTTATGGGCATGGGATACAATGAGCAGTTCTTC
CSLMGMGYNEQFF
>.|.|TRBJ2-7|TRBV7-9
TGTGCCAGCAGCTCTCGGGAATCCTACGAGCAGTACTTC
CASSSRESYEQYF